This TCR beta chain was recorded in a study of T cell repertoires in cytomegalovirus infection. As for the study in general: The authors used CMV epitopes that were HLA-C-restricted (recently identified) and HLA-B-restricted (well studied). Public signatures in TCR beta pointed to CMV infection and matching HLA type.

Each CDR3 protein is one row after TCRdb ran MiXCR on the reads. This sample has some 940,000 distinct CDR3 sequences; approximately 31% occur once, and the top ten carry around 15%. Regarding the study as a whole: Dominant in the ex vivo response were TCR beta clonotypes restricted by HLA-C and specific for CMV. Based on cumulative public TCR beta family frequency, carriers of CMV plus the relevant HLA were identified.

In the case of this clonotype: Its specificity is unknown.

Trimming removed 10 bases from V and 2 bases from J, with 12 bases in between. This CDR3 has 12 amino acids. Per the germline V gene, CDR1 is MNHEY and CDR2 is SMNVEV (reference sequence). Sample: cultured CD8+ T cells from PBMCs, taken from culture after CMV antigen stimulation. The TCR originated in a human donor in good health (CMV status not recorded). Some clones in this sample may be carry-over from other donors' samples. The chain has TRBV27 and TRBJ2-7; TRBD1 might be the D (6 bases). The CDR3, as DNA: TGTGCCACCTCACGGACAGCCTACGAGCAGTACTTC. It encodes CATSRTAYEQYF.